This TCR beta chain was retrieved from a study of blood T cells in healthy people across ages. Study results and limitations: Among T cells, TCR beta diversity per million cells dropped roughly linearly as age rose. Any changes in expanded clonotypes were possibly confounded, as donor CMV status remained unknown.

Of note for this clonotype: Antigen: not known.

Through a sample-barcoded 5' primer and a J-beta primer mix, a second PCR was run for 7 to 11 cycles. Per-sample output comprised a minimum of 2.5 million paired-end reads containing CDR3. One entry per CDR3 protein, called by TCRdb with MiXCR from the 5' RACE reads. The sample includes fewer than 950,000 distinct CDR3 sequences, about 34% of them seen just once. CDR1 and CDR2 from the germline V gene are SGHTA and FQGNSA. After removal of 5 bases from V and 4 bases from J, the junction contained 8 bases not matched to a gene. There are 15 residues in the CDR3. The gene calls are TRBV7-2 and TRBJ1-1, with 9 bases that match TRBD1. This receptor was taken from a man younger than 35 in good health. Material for sequencing was blood. Here the CDR3 reads CASSPGQGTGTEAFF. In nucleotides, the CDR3 is TGTGCCAGCAGCCCCGGACAGGGGACGGGCACTGAAGCTTTCTTT. The variable domain in full, with the rest retrieved from reference TRBV7-2 and TRBJ1-1, is GAGVSQSPSNKVTEKGKDVELRCDPISGHTALYWYRQSLGQGLEFLIYFQGNSAPDKSGLPSDRFSAERTGGSVSTLTIQRTQQEDSAVYLCASSPGQGTGTEAFFGQGTRLTVV.